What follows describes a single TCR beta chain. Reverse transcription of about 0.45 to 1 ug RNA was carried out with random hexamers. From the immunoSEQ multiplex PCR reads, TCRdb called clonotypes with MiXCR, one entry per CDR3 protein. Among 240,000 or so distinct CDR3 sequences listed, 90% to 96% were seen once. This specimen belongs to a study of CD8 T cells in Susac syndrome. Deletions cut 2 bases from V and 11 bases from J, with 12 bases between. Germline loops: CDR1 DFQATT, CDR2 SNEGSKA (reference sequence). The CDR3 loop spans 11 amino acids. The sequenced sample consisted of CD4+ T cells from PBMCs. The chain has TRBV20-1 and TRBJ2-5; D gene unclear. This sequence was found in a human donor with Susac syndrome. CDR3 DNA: TGCAGTGCTAGATGGATCCAAATACAGTACTTC. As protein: CSARWIQIQYF.